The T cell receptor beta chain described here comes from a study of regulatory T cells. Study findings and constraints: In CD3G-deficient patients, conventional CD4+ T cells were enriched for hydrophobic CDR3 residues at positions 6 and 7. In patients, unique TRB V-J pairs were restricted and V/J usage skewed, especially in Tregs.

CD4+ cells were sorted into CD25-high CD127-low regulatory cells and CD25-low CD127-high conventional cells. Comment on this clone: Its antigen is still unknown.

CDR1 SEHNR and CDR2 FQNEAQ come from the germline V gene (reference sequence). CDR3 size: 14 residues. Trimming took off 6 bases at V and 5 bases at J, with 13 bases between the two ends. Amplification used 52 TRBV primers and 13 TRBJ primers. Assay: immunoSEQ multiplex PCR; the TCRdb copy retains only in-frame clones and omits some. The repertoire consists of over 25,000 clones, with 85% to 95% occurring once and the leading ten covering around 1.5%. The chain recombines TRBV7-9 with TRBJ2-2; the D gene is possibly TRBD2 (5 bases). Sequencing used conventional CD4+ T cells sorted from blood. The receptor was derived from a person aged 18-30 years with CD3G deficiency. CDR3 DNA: TGTGCCAGCAGACGTGATCGGGGAACCGGGGAGCTGTTTTTT. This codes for CASRRDRGTGELFF.